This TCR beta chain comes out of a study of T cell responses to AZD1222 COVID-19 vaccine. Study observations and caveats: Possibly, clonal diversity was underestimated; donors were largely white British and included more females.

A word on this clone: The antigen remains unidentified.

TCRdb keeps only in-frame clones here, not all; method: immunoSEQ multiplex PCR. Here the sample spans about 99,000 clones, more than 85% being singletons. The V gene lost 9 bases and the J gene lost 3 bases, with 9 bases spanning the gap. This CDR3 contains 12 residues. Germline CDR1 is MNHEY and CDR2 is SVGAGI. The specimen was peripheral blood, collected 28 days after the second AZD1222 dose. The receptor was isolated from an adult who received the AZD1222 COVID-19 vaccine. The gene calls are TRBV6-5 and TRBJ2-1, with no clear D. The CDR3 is CASGTLYNEQFF. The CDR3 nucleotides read TGTGCCAGTGGCACCCTCTACAATGAGCAGTTCTTC.